This TCR beta chain derives from a study of blood T cell repertoires in COVID-19. Overall study context: Donors in the United States, Italy and Spain gave samples during acute or convalescent COVID-19. In each case, the material was cDNA or gDNA derived from T cells, B-cell-depleted T cells, or PBMCs.

In the source study's methods: By means of reference gene primer amplification, nucleated cell counts were estimated. Some clones are missing from TCRdb's copy, which holds only in-frame ones; the method was immunoSEQ multiplex PCR. V, J and clone size are taken as reported in that table, and D and trimming were inferred from the DNA itself. The sample records a few hundred thousand clones, 85% being singletons. Trimming cost V 4 bases and J 2 bases, with 8 bases left between them. The CDR3 loop spans 13 amino acids. Looked up from germline, CDR1 is LNHDA and CDR2 is SQIVND (reference sequence). Sample: peripheral blood. This chain uses TRBV19 with TRBJ2-5; possible D gene TRBD1, 5 bases. The clonotype was recovered from a man between 45 and 60 years old with active or convalescent COVID-19. The chain's CDR3 is CASSRAGQETQYF. DNA of the CDR3: TGTGCCAGTAGTAGGGCAGGGCAAGAGACCCAGTACTTC.